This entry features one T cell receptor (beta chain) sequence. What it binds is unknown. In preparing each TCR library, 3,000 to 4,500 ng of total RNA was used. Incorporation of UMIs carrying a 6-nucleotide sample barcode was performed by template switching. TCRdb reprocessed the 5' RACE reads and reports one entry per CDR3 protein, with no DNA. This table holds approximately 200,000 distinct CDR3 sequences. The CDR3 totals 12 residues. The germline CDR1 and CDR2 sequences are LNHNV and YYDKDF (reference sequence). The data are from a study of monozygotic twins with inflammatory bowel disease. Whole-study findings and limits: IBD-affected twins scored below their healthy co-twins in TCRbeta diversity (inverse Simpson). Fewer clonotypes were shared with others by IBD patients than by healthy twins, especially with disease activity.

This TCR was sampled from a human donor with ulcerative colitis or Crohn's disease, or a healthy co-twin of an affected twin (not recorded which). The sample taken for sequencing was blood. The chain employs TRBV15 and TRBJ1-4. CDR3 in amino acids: CATSRDVGPSNF.